The 26 T cell receptor beta chains in this list originate from one sample, sequenced in a study of cytomegalovirus exposure and HLA in healthy donors. PCR primers comprised 60 Vbeta and 13 Jbeta primers. Repertoires were generated with immunoSEQ multiplex PCR, while TCRdb's copy carries only in-frame clones and drops some. This repertoire includes roughly 78,000 clones. The sequenced sample was PBMCs. The receptors derive from a boy between 10 and 17 years old in good health and CMV-seronegative.

CDR3 sequence: CASSPSHGTEQYLSTQETQYF. In nucleotides, the CDR3 is TGTGCCAGCAGTCCTTCTCACGGGACAGAGCAATATTTATCCACCCAAGAGACCCAGTACTTC. The V gene is TRBV6-7, the J gene TRBJ2-5; 7 nucleotides line up with TRBD1. TRBV6-7 is an ORF for which the function is uncertain. V was pared by 5 bases and J by 1 base, with 25 bases of the junction left unmatched. The CDR3 sequence is 21 residues long.

This chain uses TRBV4-3 with TRBJ2-3; a possible D gene is TRBD2 (6 bases). Between the trimmed V and J ends, which lost 5 bases and 2 bases, there was a span of 14 bases. The CDR3 contains 15 residues. The germline CDR1 and CDR2 sequences are LGHNA and YSLEER. CDR3 coding DNA: TGCGCCAGCAGCAGGTCGATAGCGGTCACAGATACGCAGTATTTT. Protein sequence: CASSRSIAVTDTQYF.

This chain joins TRBV6-4 and TRBJ2-2; D perhaps matches TRBD1 (6 bases). The CDR3 sequence is 15 residues long. Looked up from germline, CDR1 is MRHNA and CDR2 is SNTAGT. Between the trimmed V and J ends, which lost 0 bases and 5 bases, there was a span of 10 bases. CDR3 bases: TGTGCCAGCAGTGACTCGGCAGGGGTGACCGGGGAGCTGTTTTTT. As protein: CASSDSAGVTGELFF.

The chain joins TRBV29-1 to TRBJ2-2; 10 bases fit TRBD2. CDR3 length: 16 residues. Germline values: CDR1 SQVTM, CDR2 ANQGSEA. Unmatched junction bases numbered 12, after V lost 4 bases and J lost 7 bases. CDR3 sequence (DNA): TGCAGCGTTGTCCAAGGACTAGCGGATAGGGGCGGGGAGCTGTTTTTT. Protein product: CSVVQGLADRGGELFF.

This chain links TRBV29-1 with TRBJ2-1; D is possibly TRBD1 (6 bases). Germline V gives CDR1 SQVTM, CDR2 ANQGSEA. Trimming pared 4 bases from V and 5 bases from J, leaving 15 bases between. The CDR3 consists of 14 residues. Here the CDR3 DNA reads TGCAGCGTTGCATTGGGACAAGACGACAATGAGCAGTTCTTC. Its protein product is CSVALGQDDNEQFF.

The chain recombines TRBV9 with TRBJ2-7; TRBD2 matches at 13 bases. The V gene's germline CDR1 is SGDLS and CDR2 YYNGEE. V lost 3 bases to trimming and J lost 2 bases; unmatched junction nucleotides: 2. The CDR3 length is 15 residues. This CDR3 reads CASSATSGGAYEQYF. CDR3 bases: TGTGCCAGCAGCGCCACTAGCGGGGGGGCCTACGAGCAGTACTTC.

V usage is TRBV10-3 and J usage is TRBJ1-2; TRBD1 is a possible D gene (5 bases). The V gene's germline CDR1 is ENHRY and CDR2 SYGVKD. This CDR3 is built from 14 residues. Trimming cost V 2 bases and J 12 bases, with 19 bases left between them. The CDR3 DNA reads as TGTGCCATCAGTGAGAACCAGGGAAGAGTGGGAAACACCTTC. It specifies CAISENQGRVGNTF.

The rearrangement uses TRBV4-2 and TRBJ1-4; maybe TRBD1 (6 bases). V gave up 0 bases and J gave up 7 bases, with 18 bases separating them. Germline CDR1 is LGHNA and CDR2 is YNFKEQ. The CDR3 runs 17 residues. CDR3 sequence reads: CASSQESVRRGGEKLFF. CDR3 sequence (DNA): TGTGCCAGCAGCCAAGAATCGGTGAGAAGGGGGGGTGAAAAACTGTTTTTT.

The V gene is TRBV6-5, the J gene TRBJ1-2; no firm D call. Trimming removed 5 bases at V and 5 bases at J, with 18 bases between. CDR3 length: 15 amino acids. CDR1 and CDR2 (germline): MNHEY, SVGAGI. CDR3: CASSQGGIGLYGYTF. For the CDR3, the DNA is TGTGCCAGCAGTCAAGGCGGGATTGGCTTATATGGCTACACCTTC.

This chain uses TRBV11-1 with TRBJ2-6; perhaps TRBD1 as D (8 bases). V was cut by 5 bases and J by 5 bases, with 13 bases left in between. This CDR3 has 15 amino acids. Germline values: CDR1 SGHAT, CDR2 FQDESV (reference sequence). The CDR3 DNA sequence: TGTGCCAGCAGCGGACAGGGACTAAGGGCCAACGTCCTGACTTTC. Its protein is CASSGQGLRANVLTF.

The genes are TRBV11-2 and TRBJ1-1; no firm D call. V lost 1 base and J 1 base, leaving 13 bases between the germline ends. The CDR3 extends over 16 amino acids. CDR1 is SGHAT and CDR2 is FQNNGV in the germline V gene. The CDR3 protein is CASSLGVGVKNTEAFF. DNA for the CDR3: TGTGCCAGCAGCTTAGGGGTTGGAGTAAAGAACACTGAAGCTTTCTTT.

The chain joins TRBV7-9 to TRBJ1-1; TRBD1 is a possible D gene (6 bases). Trimming removed 5 bases from V and 7 bases from J, with 14 bases in between. This CDR3 region has 13 residues. Germline assignment: CDR1 SEHNR and CDR2 FQNEAQ (reference sequence). This CDR3 is CASSRGTIGEAFF. DNA for the CDR3: TGTGCCAGCAGCCGAGGGACAATTGGTGAAGCTTTCTTT.

The rearrangement uses TRBV2 and TRBJ2-3, with 14 bases identical to TRBD2. The CDR3 runs 16 residues. V was pared by 6 bases and J by 5 bases, with 7 bases of the junction left unmatched. Per the germline V gene, CDR1 is SNHLY and CDR2 is FYNNEI. The CDR3 reads CASRETSGGAEDTQYF. CDR3 in DNA: TGTGCCAGCAGGGAGACTAGCGGGGGGGCCGAAGATACGCAGTATTTT.

The chain links TRBV27 to TRBJ2-5; D is possibly TRBD2 (5 bases). The CDR3 length is 14 residues. The germline gives CDR1 MNHEY, CDR2 SMNVEV (reference sequence). Trimming took off 4 bases at V and 4 bases at J, with 13 bases between the two ends. CDR3 loop: CASSSGVSGETQYF. CDR3 coding DNA: TGTGCCAGCAGTTCCGGGGTTTCTGGAGAGACCCAGTACTTC.

The chain couples TRBV5-1 to TRBJ2-7; a weak D match, TRBD2 (5 bases). The CDR3 covers 13 residues. Germline V CDR1 and CDR2: SGHRS, YFSETQ. Deletions cut 0 bases from V and 6 bases from J, with 10 bases between. The CDR3 DNA sequence: TGCGCCAGCAGCTTGGCCCAGAGGGCCGAGCAGTACTTC. Translation gives CASSLAQRAEQYF.

This chain joins TRBV19 and TRBJ2-1, with 10 bases matching TRBD2. Germline V gives CDR1 LNHDA, CDR2 SQIVND (reference sequence). With V trimmed by 2 bases and J by 9 bases, 13 bases remained unmatched. This CDR3 has 17 residues. The CDR3 reads CASSIRVAGGQESEQFF. In DNA, the CDR3 is TGTGCCAGTAGTATAAGGGTAGCGGGAGGTCAGGAAAGTGAGCAGTTCTTC.

The J gene is TRBJ2-7, the V gene TRBV19, with a tentative D call TRBD2 (6 bases). The ends were cut back, 5 bases at V and 5 bases at J, with 19 bases in the middle. The CDR3 sequence is 15 residues long. Germline values: CDR1 LNHDA, CDR2 SQIVND (reference sequence). This chain's CDR3 is CASSVLLAGIHEQYF. The CDR3 bases are TGTGCCAGTAGTGTCCTACTAGCCGGAATACACGAGCAGTACTTC.

The chain employs TRBV5-1 and TRBJ2-5; TRBD1 might be the D (5 bases). This CDR3 region has 14 residues. V was cut by 4 bases and J by 3 bases, with 13 bases left in between. Per the germline V gene, CDR1 is SGHRS and CDR2 is YFSETQ. The CDR3 DNA reads as TGCGCCAGCAGCCCGGATGGCAGGGAAGAGACCCAGTACTTC. This encodes CASSPDGREETQYF.

The chain carries TRBV6-5 and TRBJ2-2, with D perhaps matching TRBD1 (6 bases). Trimming stripped 7 bases from V and 0 bases from J, with 12 bases between. The CDR3 is 15 residues long. Germline lookup yields CDR1 MNHEY and CDR2 SVGAGI. For the CDR3, the DNA is TGTGCCAGCACCGGGGACACTTCGAACACCGGGGAGCTGTTTTTT. Amino acid sequence: CASTGDTSNTGELFF.

V and J are TRBV7-2 and TRBJ2-7; D is possibly TRBD2 (5 bases). From germline, CDR1 is SGHTA and CDR2 FQGNSA. The ends were cut back, 3 bases at V and 0 bases at J, with 9 bases in the middle. CDR3 size: 14 residues. This CDR3 reads CASSFGKLSYEQYF. The CDR3 bases are TGTGCCAGCAGCTTCGGGAAACTCTCCTACGAGCAGTACTTC.

The chain has TRBV6-5 and TRBJ1-1; D ambiguous. The ends were cut back, 0 bases at V and 5 bases at J, with 10 bases in the middle. CDR3 length: 14 residues. The germline gives CDR1 MNHEY, CDR2 SVGAGI. This CDR3 reads CASSYSVLGTEAFF. The CDR3 DNA reads as TGTGCCAGCAGTTACTCAGTCCTCGGTACTGAAGCTTTCTTT.

V is TRBV11-3 and J is TRBJ1-2; 11 nucleotides match TRBD1. The CDR3 is 13 amino acids. Germline V gene sequence: CDR1 SGHNT, CDR2 YENEEA. The J segment lost 8 bases and the V segment lost 5 bases, leaving 4 bases of the junction unmatched. DNA of the CDR3: TGTGCCAGCAGCAAGGGACAGGGGGAGGGCTACACCTTC. Translation gives CASSKGQGEGYTF.

The chain joins TRBV19 to TRBJ2-2; tentative D call: TRBD1 (5 bases). The CDR3 extends over 14 amino acids. Germline CDR1 reads LNHDA; CDR2 reads SQIVND (reference sequence). Trimming left V 10 bases short and J 1 base short, with 13 bases between. Here the CDR3 DNA reads TGTGCCACGAACAGAGGACAGAACACCGGGGAGCTGTTTTTT. Translation: CATNRGQNTGELFF.

This chain joins TRBV5-1 and TRBJ2-7; TRBD2 agrees at 10 bases. The germline V gene encodes CDR1 SGHRS and CDR2 YFSETQ. CDR3 length equals 14 residues. V was pared by 3 bases and J by 2 bases, with 2 bases of the junction left unmatched. The CDR3 here is CASSSSGGPYEQYF. The DNA of the CDR3 is TGCGCCAGCAGCTCTAGCGGGGGCCCCTACGAGCAGTACTTC.

The rearrangement uses TRBV2 and TRBJ2-3, with a weak D call TRBD2 (5 bases). Germline CDR1 and CDR2: SNHLY and FYNNEI. Trimming took 3 bases from V and 6 from J, leaving 13 bases between them. The CDR3 contains 14 residues. The CDR3 loop reads CASSEGVGRDTQYF. The CDR3 DNA follows: TGTGCCAGCAGTGAGGGAGTAGGGCGGGATACGCAGTATTTT.

The chain couples TRBV5-4 to TRBJ1-6, with 9 bases aligning to TRBD1. Trimming at V came to 1 base and at J to 7 bases, leaving 6 bases not matched to a gene. The CDR3 is 16 amino acids. Germline CDR1 and CDR2: SGHNT and YYREEE (reference sequence). CDR3 in amino acids: CASSLPNRGRNSPLHF. In DNA, the CDR3 is TGTGCCAGCAGCTTGCCGAACAGGGGGCGAAATTCACCCCTCCACTTT.